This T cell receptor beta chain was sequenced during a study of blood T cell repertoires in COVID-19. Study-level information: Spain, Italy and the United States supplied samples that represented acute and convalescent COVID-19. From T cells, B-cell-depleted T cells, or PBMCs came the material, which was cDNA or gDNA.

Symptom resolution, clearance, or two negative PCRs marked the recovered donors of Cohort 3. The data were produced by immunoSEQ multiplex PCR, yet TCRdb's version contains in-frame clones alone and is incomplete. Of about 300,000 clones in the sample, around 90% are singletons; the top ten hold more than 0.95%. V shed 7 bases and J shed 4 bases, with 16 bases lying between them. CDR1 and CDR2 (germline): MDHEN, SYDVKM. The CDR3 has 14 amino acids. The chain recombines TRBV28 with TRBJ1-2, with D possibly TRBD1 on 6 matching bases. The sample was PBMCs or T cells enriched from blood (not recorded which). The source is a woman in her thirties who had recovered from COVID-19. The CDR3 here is CASTPGQGRYGYTF. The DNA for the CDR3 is TGTGCCAGCACCCCGGGGCAGGGGCGCTATGGCTACACCTTC.